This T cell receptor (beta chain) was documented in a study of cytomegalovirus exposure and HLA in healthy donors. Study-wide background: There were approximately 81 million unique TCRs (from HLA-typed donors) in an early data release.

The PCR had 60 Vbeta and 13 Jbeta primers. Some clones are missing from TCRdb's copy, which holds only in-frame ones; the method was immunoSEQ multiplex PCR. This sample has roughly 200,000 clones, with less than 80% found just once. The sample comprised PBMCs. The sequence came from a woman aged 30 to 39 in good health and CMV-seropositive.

The chain's CDR3 is CASSQSPPHGTEAFF. The CDR3 bases are TGCGCCAGCAGCCAATCCCCCCCCCACGGGACTGAAGCTTTCTTT. This rearrangement joins TRBV4-3 to TRBJ1-1; D is undetermined. Germline V gives CDR1 LGHNA, CDR2 YSLEER. The V end was cut by 2 bases, the J end by 5 bases, with 15 bases between. This CDR3 region has 15 residues.